One and the same sample provided the 3 T cell receptor beta chains below, sequenced in a study of T cell clonotyping in hematopoietic cell transplantation. Assay: immunoSEQ multiplex PCR; the TCRdb copy retains only in-frame clones and omits some. The sample contains about 16,000 clones, 70% to 90% of which appear only once. Sequencing was carried out using peripheral blood mononuclear cells. These receptors were taken from a woman aged 40 to 49 in good health. Some clones in this sample may be carry-over from other donors' samples.

This chain links TRBV19 with TRBJ2-7; 11 bases are a match to TRBD2. This CDR3 contains 15 residues. The trim removed 6 bases at V and 2 bases at J, leaving 6 bases unmatched. Germline CDR1 LNHDA, CDR2 SQIVND (reference sequence). CDR3 in amino acids: CASRRTSGGTYEQYF. The DNA for the CDR3 is TGTGCCAGTAGGCGTACTAGCGGGGGCACCTACGAGCAGTACTTC.

The chain has TRBV5-1 and TRBJ1-2; 7 nucleotides align to TRBD1. Germline assignment: CDR1 SGHRS and CDR2 YFSETQ. CDR3 size: 15 residues. V lost 4 bases and J lost 8; bases outside the gene matches: 14. CDR3 loop: CASSRTGTEGKGYTF. CDR3 nucleotides: TGCGCCAGCAGCCGGACCGGGACAGAAGGAAAGGGCTACACCTTC.

CDR3: CASSIYRNYGYTF. CDR3 in DNA: TGTGCCAGTAGTATATATCGAAACTATGGCTACACCTTC. The chain has TRBV19 and TRBJ1-2; no firm D call. The ends were cut back, 2 bases at V and 2 bases at J, with 6 bases in the middle. The CDR3 extends over 13 amino acids. Per the germline V gene, CDR1 is LNHDA and CDR2 is SQIVND (reference sequence). Complete variable domain (other parts from reference TRBV19 and TRBJ1-2): DGGITQSPKYLFRKEGQNVTLSCEQNLNHDAMYWYRQDPGQGLRLIYYSQIVNDFQKGDIAEGYSVSREKKESFPLTVTSAQKNPTAFYLCASSIYRNYGYTFGSGTRLTVV.